This is a list of T cell receptor beta chains from one sample in a study of beta chain features in type 1 diabetes. The repertoire was sequenced with immunoSEQ multiplex PCR; TCRdb's copy has only in-frame clones and lacks some. The profile shows over 350,000 clones, about 15% of them singletons. The sample taken for sequencing was naive CD4+ T cells from blood. The receptors come from a woman aged 18-29 years in good health. CDR3s include the opening cysteine and the closing phenylalanine or tryptophan. Each record gives: V gene, CDR3 protein.

v_call: TRBV7-2
cdr3_aa: CASSLMARDTGANVLTF

v_call: TRBV28
cdr3_aa: CAITGDSNQPQHF

v_call: TRBV4-1
cdr3_aa: CASSQVGLAGDQYNEQFF

v_call: TRBV5-1
cdr3_aa: CASTPGHRNTEAFF

v_call: TRBV2
cdr3_aa: CASSETYSYNEQFF

v_call: TRBV5-1
cdr3_aa: CASSLASGKNTEAFF

v_call: TRBV5-4
cdr3_aa: CASSFDRLNTEAFF

v_call: TRBV7-9
cdr3_aa: CASSSGTVTYEQYF

v_call: TRBV28
cdr3_aa: CASRTGGAHNEQFF

v_call: TRBV7-9
cdr3_aa: CASSLDRSNGYTF

v_call: TRBV5-1
cdr3_aa: CASSLGAARKETQYF

v_call: TRBV9
cdr3_aa: CASSGGTAYEQYF

v_call: TRBV15
cdr3_aa: CATSDGLAGTYEQYF

v_call: TRBV18
cdr3_aa: CASSPGAGTYEQYF

v_call: TRBV4-3
cdr3_aa: CASSQAPAGSSTDTQYF

v_call: TRBV28
cdr3_aa: CASSLTSGFTGELFF

v_call: TRBV7-9
cdr3_aa: CASSLDDRGETQYF

v_call: TRBV2
cdr3_aa: CASSPDSQETQYF

v_call: TRBV15
cdr3_aa: CATSRERDSRLTDTQYF

v_call: TRBV7-2
cdr3_aa: CASSPKAGVSDTQYF

v_call: TRBV5-4
cdr3_aa: CASSEQGQETQYF

v_call: TRBV7-9
cdr3_aa: CASSLAAEIFNEQFF

v_call: TRBV7-2
cdr3_aa: CASSYPGRTKAYEQYF

v_call: TRBV7-9
cdr3_aa: CASSLASGGDYGYTF

v_call: TRBV25-1
cdr3_aa: CASNKGGGSYEQYF

v_call: TRBV2
cdr3_aa: CASSEEVGRGGYNEQFF

v_call: TRBV5-1
cdr3_aa: CASSLTNREGEAFF

v_call: TRBV19
cdr3_aa: CASSHESSGIQPQHF

v_call: TRBV28
cdr3_aa: CASSLGGLGGKVSEQYF

v_call: TRBV5-1
cdr3_aa: CASSLEFARAGYTF

v_call: TRBV25-1
cdr3_aa: CASSERQGEREKLFF

v_call: TRBV4-2
cdr3_aa: CASSQGGGSYEQYF

v_call: TRBV19
cdr3_aa: CASSPRQGVTEAFF

v_call: TRBV5-1
cdr3_aa: CASSYGLAGVNEQFF

v_call: TRBV30
cdr3_aa: CAWSVRLNSGNTIYF

v_call: TRBV6-5
cdr3_aa: CASSVDRGHEAFF

v_call: TRBV28
cdr3_aa: CASRDSSINYGYTF